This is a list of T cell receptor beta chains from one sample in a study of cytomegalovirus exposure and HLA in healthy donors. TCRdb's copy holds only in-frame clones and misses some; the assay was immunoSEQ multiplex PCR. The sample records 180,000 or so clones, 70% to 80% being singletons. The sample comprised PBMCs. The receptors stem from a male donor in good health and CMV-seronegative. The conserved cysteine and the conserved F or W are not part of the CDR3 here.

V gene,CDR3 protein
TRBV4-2,ASSQETWGGITNYGYI
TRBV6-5,ASTRTGGEQY
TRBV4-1,ASRVGGSYNEQF
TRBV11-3,ASSLSLAGLQDGELF
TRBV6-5,ASSRNRPYEQY
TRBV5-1,ASSLRAGDEQY
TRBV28,ASTPGGQVVYEQY
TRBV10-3,AIRDGTGSYEQY
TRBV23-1,ALGGAGANVLT
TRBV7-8,ASSLISVTGELF
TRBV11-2,ASSLNTDTQY
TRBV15,ATSRDPGDEQF
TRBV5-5,ASSLDGGSYNEQF
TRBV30,AWTGGRETQY
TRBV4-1,ASSPDRTSYGYT
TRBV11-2,ASSRLAGDVEQF
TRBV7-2,ASSLSSRGGAF
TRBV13,ASSLEMDRWGVTQY
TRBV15,ATSRDPGYRDGYT
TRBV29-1,SVRDGNQPQH
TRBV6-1,ASRGQGAASYEQY
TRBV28,ASSRRDREIYAYEQY
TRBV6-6,ASSPGHVGVNQPQH
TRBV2,AIVQGSGTEAF
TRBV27,ASSLWGVGQPQH
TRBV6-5,ASSYTTGGLEAF
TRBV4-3,ASSQETQGHGYT
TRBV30,AWSAGQLNQPQH
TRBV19,ASSIGSTYEQY
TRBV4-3,ASSPRPLAGVVEQF
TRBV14,ASSQGQGGRVGYT
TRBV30,AWVGDIGVEAF
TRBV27,ASSHTGAPYEQY
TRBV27,ASSLSWGLNQPQH
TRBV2,AIKRATIWNEQF
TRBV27,ASSLSYTTHSGNTIY
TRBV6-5,ASSWEENTEAF
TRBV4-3,ASSQGTGGNTEAF
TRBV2,ASSHPRGSNQPQH
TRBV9,ASRAVSAYTEAF
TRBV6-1,ASSGRGVDNSPLH
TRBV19,ASSRARATNEKLF
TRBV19,ASSPGQRSNQPQH
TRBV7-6,ASSLAPGTVSPLH
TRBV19,ASSTSGTDNSPLH
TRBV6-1,ASSGQGIWYGYT
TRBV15,ATSSATISTDTQY
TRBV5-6,ASSWNLRATGQGTDTQY
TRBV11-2,ASSFLQGSYNSPLH
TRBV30,AWKEQPYVGYT
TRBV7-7,ASSLSGVSGNEQF
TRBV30,AWSGGGAYSPLH
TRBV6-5,ASRLNLDTEAF